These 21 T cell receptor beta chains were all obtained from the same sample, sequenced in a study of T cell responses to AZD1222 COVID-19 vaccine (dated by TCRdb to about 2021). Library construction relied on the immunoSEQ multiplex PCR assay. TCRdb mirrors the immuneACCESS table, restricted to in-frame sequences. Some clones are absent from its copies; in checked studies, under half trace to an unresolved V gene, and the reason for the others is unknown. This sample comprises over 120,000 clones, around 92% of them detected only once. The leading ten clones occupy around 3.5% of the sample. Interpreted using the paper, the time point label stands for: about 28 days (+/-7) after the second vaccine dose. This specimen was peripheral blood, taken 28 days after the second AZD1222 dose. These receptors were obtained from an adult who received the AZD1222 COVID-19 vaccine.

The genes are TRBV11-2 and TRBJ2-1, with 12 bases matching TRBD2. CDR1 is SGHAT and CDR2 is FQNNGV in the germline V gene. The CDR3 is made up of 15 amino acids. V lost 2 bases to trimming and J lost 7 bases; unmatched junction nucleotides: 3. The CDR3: CASSLILAGGNEQFF. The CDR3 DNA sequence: TGTGCCAGCAGCTTAATTCTAGCGGGGGGGAATGAGCAGTTCTTC.

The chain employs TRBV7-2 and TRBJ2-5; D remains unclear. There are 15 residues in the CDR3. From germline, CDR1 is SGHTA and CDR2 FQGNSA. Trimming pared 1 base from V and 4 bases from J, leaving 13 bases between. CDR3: CASSLGTVPRETQYF. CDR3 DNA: TGTGCCAGCAGCTTAGGGACGGTCCCGAGAGAGACCCAGTACTTC.

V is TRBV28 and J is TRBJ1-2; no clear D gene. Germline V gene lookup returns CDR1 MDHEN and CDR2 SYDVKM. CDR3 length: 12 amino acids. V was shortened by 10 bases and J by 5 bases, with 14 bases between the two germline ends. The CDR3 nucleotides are TGTGCCATCAGCCGAAAAGGGTATGGCTACACCTTC. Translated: CAISRKGYGYTF.

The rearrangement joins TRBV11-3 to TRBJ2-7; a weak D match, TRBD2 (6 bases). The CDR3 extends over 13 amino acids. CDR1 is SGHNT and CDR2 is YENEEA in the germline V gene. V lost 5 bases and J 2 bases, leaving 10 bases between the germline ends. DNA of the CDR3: TGTGCCAGCAGCGTCGGACTAACCTACGAGCAGTACTTC. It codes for CASSVGLTYEQYF. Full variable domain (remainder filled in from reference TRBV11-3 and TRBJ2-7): EAGVVQSPRYKIIEKKQPVAFWCNPISGHNTLYWYLQNLGQGPELLIRYENEEAVDDSQLPKDRFSAERLKGVDSTLKIQPAELGDSAVYLCASSVGLTYEQYFGPGTRLTVT.

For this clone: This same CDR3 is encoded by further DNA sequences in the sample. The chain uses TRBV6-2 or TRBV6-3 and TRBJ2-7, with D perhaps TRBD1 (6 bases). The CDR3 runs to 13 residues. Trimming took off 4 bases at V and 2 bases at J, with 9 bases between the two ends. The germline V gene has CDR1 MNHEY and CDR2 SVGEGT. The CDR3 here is CASSSTGTYEQYF. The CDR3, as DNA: TGTGCCAGCAGTTCGACAGGTACCTACGAGCAGTACTTC.

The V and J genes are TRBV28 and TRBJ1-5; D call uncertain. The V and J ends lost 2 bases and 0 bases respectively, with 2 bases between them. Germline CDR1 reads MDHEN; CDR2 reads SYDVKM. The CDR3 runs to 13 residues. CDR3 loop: CASSLGSNQPQHF. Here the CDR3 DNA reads TGTGCCAGCAGTTTAGGTAGCAATCAGCCCCAGCATTTT.

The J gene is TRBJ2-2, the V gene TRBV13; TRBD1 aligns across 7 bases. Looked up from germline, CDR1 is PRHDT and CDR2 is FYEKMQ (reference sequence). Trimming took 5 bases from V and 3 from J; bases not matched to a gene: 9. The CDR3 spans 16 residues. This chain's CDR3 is CASSPGQAFDTGELFF. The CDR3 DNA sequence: TGTGCCAGCAGCCCAGGACAGGCCTTCGACACCGGGGAGCTGTTTTTT.

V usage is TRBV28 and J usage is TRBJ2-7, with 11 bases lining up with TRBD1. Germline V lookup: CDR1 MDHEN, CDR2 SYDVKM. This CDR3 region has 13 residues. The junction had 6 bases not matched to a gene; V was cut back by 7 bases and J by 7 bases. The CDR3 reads CASIPDRGREQYF. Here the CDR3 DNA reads TGTGCCAGCATTCCGGACAGGGGGCGAGAGCAGTACTTC.

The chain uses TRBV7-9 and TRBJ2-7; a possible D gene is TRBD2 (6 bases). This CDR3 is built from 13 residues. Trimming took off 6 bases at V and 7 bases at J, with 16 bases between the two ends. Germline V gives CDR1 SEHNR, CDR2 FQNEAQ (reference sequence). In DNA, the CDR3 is TGTGCCAGCAGGTTCGGGGTTGCGGGGGAGCAGTACTTC. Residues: CASRFGVAGEQYF.

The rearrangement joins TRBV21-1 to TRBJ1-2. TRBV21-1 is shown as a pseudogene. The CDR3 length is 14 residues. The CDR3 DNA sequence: TGTGCCAGCAGAAGGAGCGGAGGGGACTATGGCTACACCTTC. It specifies CASRRSGGDYGYTF.

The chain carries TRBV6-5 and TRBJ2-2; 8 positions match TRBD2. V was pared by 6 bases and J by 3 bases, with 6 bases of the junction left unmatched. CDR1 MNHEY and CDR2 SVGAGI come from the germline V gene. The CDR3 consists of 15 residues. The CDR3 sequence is CASRPRGLDTGELFF. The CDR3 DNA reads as TGTGCCAGCAGACCTAGGGGACTAGACACCGGGGAGCTGTTTTTT.

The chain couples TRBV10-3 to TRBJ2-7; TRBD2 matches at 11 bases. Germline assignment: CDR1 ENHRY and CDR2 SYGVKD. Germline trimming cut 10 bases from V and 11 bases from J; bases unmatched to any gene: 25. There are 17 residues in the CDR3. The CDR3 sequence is CASRSGTSGNPTIVEYF. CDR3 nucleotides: TGTGCCAGTCGATCCGGGACTAGCGGTAATCCTACGATTGTGGAGTACTTC.

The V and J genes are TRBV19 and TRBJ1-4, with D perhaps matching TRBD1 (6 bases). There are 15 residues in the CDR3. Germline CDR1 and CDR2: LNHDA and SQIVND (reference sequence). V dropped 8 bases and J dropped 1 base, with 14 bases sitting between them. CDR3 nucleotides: TGTGCCAGTGGGAAGGGGGACGTAACTAATGAAAAACTGTTTTTT. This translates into CASGKGDVTNEKLFF.

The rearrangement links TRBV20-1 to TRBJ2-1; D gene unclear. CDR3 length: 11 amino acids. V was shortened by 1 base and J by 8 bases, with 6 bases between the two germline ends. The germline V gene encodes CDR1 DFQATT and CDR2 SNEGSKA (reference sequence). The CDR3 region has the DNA TGCAGTGCTAGAGCTTATCATGAGCAGTTCTTC. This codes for CSARAYHEQFF.

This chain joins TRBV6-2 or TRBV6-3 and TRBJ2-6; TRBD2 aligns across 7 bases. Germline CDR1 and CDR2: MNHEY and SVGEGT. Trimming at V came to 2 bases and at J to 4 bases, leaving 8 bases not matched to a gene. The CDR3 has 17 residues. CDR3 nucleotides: TGTGCCAGCAGTTACGGCAGCCCGGGGGGAGGGGCCAACGTCCTGACTTTC. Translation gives CASSYGSPGGGANVLTF.

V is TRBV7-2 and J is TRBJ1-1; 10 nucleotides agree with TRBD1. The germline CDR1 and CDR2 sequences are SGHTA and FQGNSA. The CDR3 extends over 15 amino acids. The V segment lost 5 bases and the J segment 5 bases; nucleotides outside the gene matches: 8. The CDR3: CASSPRTGGRTEAFF. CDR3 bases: TGTGCCAGCAGCCCCCGGACAGGGGGAAGAACTGAAGCTTTCTTT.

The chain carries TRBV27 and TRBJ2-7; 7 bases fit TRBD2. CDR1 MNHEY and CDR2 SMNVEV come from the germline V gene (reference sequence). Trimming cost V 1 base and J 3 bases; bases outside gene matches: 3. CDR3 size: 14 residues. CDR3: CASSLLASGYEQYF. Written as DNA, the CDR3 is TGTGCCAGCAGTTTATTGGCTAGCGGCTACGAGCAGTACTTC.

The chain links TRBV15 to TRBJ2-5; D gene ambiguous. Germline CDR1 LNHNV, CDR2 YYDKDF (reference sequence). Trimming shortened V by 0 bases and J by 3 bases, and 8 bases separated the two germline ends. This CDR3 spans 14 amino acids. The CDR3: CATSRDRSEETQYF. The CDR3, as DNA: TGTGCCACCAGCAGAGATCGGAGTGAAGAGACCCAGTACTTC.

The CDR3 sequence: CASSSRDRIWNEQFF. The CDR3 DNA reads as TGTGCCAGCAGCTCCCGGGACCGCATCTGGAATGAGCAGTTCTTC. V usage is TRBV7-2 and J usage is TRBJ2-1; D tentatively reads TRBD1 or TRBD2 (5 bases each). The CDR3 covers 15 residues. CDR1 is SGHTA and CDR2 is FQGNSA in the germline V gene. The V and J ends lost 4 bases and 7 bases respectively, with 17 bases between them.

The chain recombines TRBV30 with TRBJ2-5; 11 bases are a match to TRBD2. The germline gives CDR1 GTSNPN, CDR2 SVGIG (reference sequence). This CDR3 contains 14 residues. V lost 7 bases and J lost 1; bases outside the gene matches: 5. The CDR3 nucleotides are TGTGCCTCGTCCGGGACTAGCGGCCAAGAGACCCAGTACTTC. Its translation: CASSGTSGQETQYF.

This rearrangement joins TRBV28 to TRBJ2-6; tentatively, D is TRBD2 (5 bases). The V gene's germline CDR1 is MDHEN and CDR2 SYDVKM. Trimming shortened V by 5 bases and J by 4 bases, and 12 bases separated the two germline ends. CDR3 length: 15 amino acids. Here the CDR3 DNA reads TGTGCCAGCAGTGGAGAGGGTCACGGGGCCAACGTCCTGACTTTC. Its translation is CASSGEGHGANVLTF.